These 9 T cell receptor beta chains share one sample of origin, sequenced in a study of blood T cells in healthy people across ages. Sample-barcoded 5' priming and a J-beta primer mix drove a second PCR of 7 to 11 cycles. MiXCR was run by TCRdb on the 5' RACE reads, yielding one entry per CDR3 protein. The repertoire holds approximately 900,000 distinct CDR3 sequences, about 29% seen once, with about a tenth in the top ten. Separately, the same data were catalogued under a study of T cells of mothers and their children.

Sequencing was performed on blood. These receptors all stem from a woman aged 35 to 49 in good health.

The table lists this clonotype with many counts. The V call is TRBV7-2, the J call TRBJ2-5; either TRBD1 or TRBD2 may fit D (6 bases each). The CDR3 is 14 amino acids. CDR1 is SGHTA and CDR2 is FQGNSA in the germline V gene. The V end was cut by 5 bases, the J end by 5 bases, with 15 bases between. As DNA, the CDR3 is TGTGCCAGCAGCCCATGGGGGGCCGAGGAGACCCAGTACTTC. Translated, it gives CASSPWGAEETQYF.

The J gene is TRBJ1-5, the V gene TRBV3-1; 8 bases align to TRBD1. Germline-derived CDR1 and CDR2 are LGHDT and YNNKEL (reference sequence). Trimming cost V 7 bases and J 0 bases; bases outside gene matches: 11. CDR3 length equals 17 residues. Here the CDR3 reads CASTWTGRENSNQPQHF. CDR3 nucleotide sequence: TGTGCCAGCACTTGGACAGGGCGGGAGAATAGCAATCAGCCCCAGCATTTT.

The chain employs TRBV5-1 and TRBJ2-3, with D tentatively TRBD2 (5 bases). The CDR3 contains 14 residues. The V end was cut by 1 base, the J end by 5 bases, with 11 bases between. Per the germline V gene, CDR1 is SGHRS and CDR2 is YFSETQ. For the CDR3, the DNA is TGCGCCAGCAGCTTGACCTTCGGGGTAGATACGCAGTATTTT. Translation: CASSLTFGVDTQYF.

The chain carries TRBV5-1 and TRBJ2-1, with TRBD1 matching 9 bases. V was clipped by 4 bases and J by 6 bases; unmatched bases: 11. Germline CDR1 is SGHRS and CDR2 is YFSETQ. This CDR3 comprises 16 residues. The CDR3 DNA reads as TGCGCCAGCAGCCCGGCCGGACAGGGGTTGGGCAATGAGCAGTTCTTC. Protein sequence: CASSPAGQGLGNEQFF.

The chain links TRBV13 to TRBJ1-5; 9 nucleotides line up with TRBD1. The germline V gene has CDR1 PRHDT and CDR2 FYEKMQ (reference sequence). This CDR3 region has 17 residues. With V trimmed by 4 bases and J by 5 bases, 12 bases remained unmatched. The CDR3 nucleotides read TGTGCCAGCAGCTCCCAAATCTGGGACAGGGACCATCAGCCCCAGCATTTT. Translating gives CASSSQIWDRDHQPQHF.

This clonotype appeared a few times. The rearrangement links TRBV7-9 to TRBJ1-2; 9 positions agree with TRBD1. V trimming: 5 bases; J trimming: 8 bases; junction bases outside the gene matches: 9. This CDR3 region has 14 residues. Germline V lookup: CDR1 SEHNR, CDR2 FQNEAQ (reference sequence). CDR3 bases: TGTGCCAGCAGCCCTAGGACAGGGGACAAGGGCTACACCTTC. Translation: CASSPRTGDKGYTF.

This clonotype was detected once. The CDR3 region has the DNA TGTGCCAGCAGTGACAGGAGTTTAGCCAAAAACATTCAGTACTTC. Its protein is CASSDRSLAKNIQYF. The rearrangement joins TRBV27 to TRBJ2-4; possible D gene TRBD1, 6 bases. The CDR3 sequence is 15 residues long. CDR1 and CDR2 from the germline V gene are MNHEY and SMNVEV (reference sequence). V dropped 5 bases and J dropped 0 bases, with 11 bases sitting between them.

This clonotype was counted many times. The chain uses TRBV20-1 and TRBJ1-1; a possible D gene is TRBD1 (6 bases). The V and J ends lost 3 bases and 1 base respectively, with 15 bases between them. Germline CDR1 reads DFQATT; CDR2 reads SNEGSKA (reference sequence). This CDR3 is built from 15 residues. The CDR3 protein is CSASPRRGANTEAFF. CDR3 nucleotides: TGCAGTGCTAGCCCCCGGCGGGGGGCGAACACTGAAGCTTTCTTT.

In DNA, the CDR3 is TGTGCCAGCAGATCTAGGGCAGGGGCGAACACTGAAGCTTTCTTT. This encodes CASRSRAGANTEAFF. J is TRBJ1-1 and V is TRBV6-4, with D perhaps matching TRBD1 (6 bases). The CDR3 consists of 15 residues. Trimming left V 6 bases short and J 1 base short, with 15 bases between. Germline loops: CDR1 MRHNA, CDR2 SNTAGT.